The 16 T cell receptor beta chains in this list originate from one sample, sequenced in a study of CD4 and CD8 cells across lung adenocarcinoma regions. A single record per CDR3 protein comes from TCRdb applying MiXCR to the PCR reads. This table holds just under 10,000 distinct CDR3 sequences, 40% to 55% found once. Sequenced sample: CD4+ T cells from the margin of a lung tumor. These receptors were collected from a male donor with lung adenocarcinoma. The CD4 and CD8 labels of this study may be unreliable.

The sample holds one count of this clonotype. The V gene is TRBV9, the J gene TRBJ2-1; 8 bases map to TRBD1. The J call is uncertain, as TRBJ2-5 better fits the DNA end. The CDR3 is 14 amino acids. Germline V lookup: CDR1 SGDLS, CDR2 YYNGEE. The CDR3 protein is CASSERTGWETQYF. The CDR3 nucleotides are TGTGCCAGCAGTGAGAGGACAGGGTGGGAGACCCAGTACTTC.

The chain is built from TRBV10-3 and TRBJ2-4; D unresolved. Trimming cost V 4 bases and J 10 bases, with 26 bases left between them. Germline V gene sequence: CDR1 ENHRY, CDR2 SYGVKD. The CDR3 runs to 17 residues. The CDR3 DNA reads TGTGCCATCAGTGGCCCTACGGGCCGGAGAGCCAAAGATATTCAGTACTTC. Translating gives CAISGPTGRRAKDIQYF.

Relative to its sample, this clonotype is medium-sized (0.01 to 0.1%). V gene TRBV7-2 combines with J gene TRBJ2-5; 7 bases line up with TRBD2. The closer fit of TRBJ2-7 to the DNA end suggests the J call may be wrong. Looked up from germline, CDR1 is SGHTA and CDR2 is FQGNSA. CDR3 size: 14 residues. In nucleotides, the CDR3 is TGTGCCAGCAGCTTAAAGCGGGAAGCGTACGAGCAGTACGTC. This encodes CASSLKREAYEQYV.

The V gene is TRBV27, the J gene TRBJ2-4; 8 bases align to TRBD1. Germline-derived CDR1 and CDR2 are MNHEY and SMNVEV (reference sequence). The CDR3 covers 13 residues. Unmatched junction bases numbered 14, after V lost 9 bases and J lost 13 bases. The chain's CDR3 is CARGTGATNTQYF. The CDR3 DNA sequence: TGTGCCAGGGGGACAGGCGCCACAAACACGCAGTACTTC.

The gene calls are TRBV6-5 and TRBJ1-2; unclear D gene. The CDR3 runs 17 residues. The ends were cut back, 0 bases at V and 0 bases at J, with 14 bases in the middle. Per germline, CDR1 MNHEY and CDR2 SVGAGI. CDR3 loop: CASSYSRAASSNYGYTF. Written as DNA, the CDR3 is TGTGCCAGCAGTTACTCGAGGGCGGCTAGCTCTAACTATGGCTACACCTTC.

V usage is TRBV11-3 and J usage is TRBJ2-4; the D gene could be TRBD1 or TRBD2 (5 bases each). V dropped 4 bases and J dropped 13 bases, with 23 bases sitting between them. Germline values: CDR1 SGHNT, CDR2 YENEEA. The length of the CDR3 is 15 residues. The CDR3 nucleotides read TGTGCCAGCAGCTCGGGGCTGAGAGGCAAAAACACGCAGTACTTC. It yields the protein CASSSGLRGKNTQYF.

The chain carries TRBV6-1 and TRBJ2-1, with D perhaps matching TRBD1 (5 bases). V was trimmed by 6 bases and J by 10 bases, leaving 10 bases between them. The CDR3 extends over 11 amino acids. Germline-derived CDR1 and CDR2 are MNHNS and SASEGT. The CDR3 region is CASSTWGEQFF. The CDR3 DNA reads TGTGCCAGCAGCACATGGGGCGAGCAGTTCTTC.

This clonotype came up many times. The CDR3 loop is CAWSTSGRELDTQYF. For the CDR3, the DNA is TGTGCCTGGAGTACCTCCGGCAGAGAGCTAGATACGCAGTATTTT. The rearrangement uses TRBV30 and TRBJ2-3, with no clear D. V was cut by 2 bases and J by 5 bases, with 17 bases left in between. Germline loops: CDR1 GTSNPN, CDR2 SVGIG (reference sequence). The CDR3 has 15 residues. The variable domain in full, completed from reference TRBV30 and TRBJ2-3, reads SQTIHQWPATLVQPVGSPLSLECTVEGTSNPNLYWYRQAAGRGLQLLFYSVGIGQISSEVPQNLSASRPQDRQFILSSKKLLLSDSGFYLCAWSTSGRELDTQYFGPGTRLTVL.

The rearrangement joins TRBV10-1 to TRBJ2-1; possibly TRBD2 for D (6 bases). Germline V gene sequence: CDR1 WNHNN, CDR2 SYGVQD (reference sequence). V gave up 2 bases and J gave up 6 bases, with 14 bases separating them. The CDR3 covers 15 residues. CDR3 DNA: TGCGCCAGCAGTGAGGCGGCGGGATTTCTCAATGAGCAGTTCTTC. As protein: CASSEAAGFLNEQFF.

The gene calls are TRBV6-1 and TRBJ2-1; 11 bases are a match to TRBD2. Germline lookup yields CDR1 MNHNS and CDR2 SASEGT. The junction had 10 bases not matched to a gene; V was cut back by 9 bases and J by 0 bases. The CDR3 length is 17 residues. The CDR3 DNA reads as TGTGCCAGTAAATCGGGACTAGCGGACAGCTCCTACAATGAGCAGTTCTTC. Encoded protein: CASKSGLADSSYNEQFF.

V is TRBV6-1 and J is TRBJ2-5; maybe TRBD1 (6 bases). V lost 6 bases, J lost 6 bases, and 17 bases lay in between. CDR1 and CDR2 from the germline V gene are MNHNS and SASEGT. The CDR3 consists of 14 residues. The CDR3 DNA sequence: TGTGCCAGCAGGGAAAGTTGGCAGGGGAAGACCCAGTACTTC. Residues: CASRESWQGKTQYF.

The V call is TRBV20-1, the J call TRBJ2-4; D is possibly TRBD1 (5 bases). Per germline, CDR1 DFQATT and CDR2 SNEGSKA (reference sequence). The CDR3 has 14 amino acids. Trimming pared 6 bases from V and 13 bases from J, leaving 25 bases between. Here the CDR3 reads CSAAHNQGQKIQYF. The CDR3 nucleotides are TGCAGTGCGGCCCACAATCAGGGCCAAAAGATCCAGTACTTC.

By sample share, this clonotype is medium-sized. The genes are TRBV11-3 and TRBJ2-1, with D unresolved. Germline CDR1 SGHNT, CDR2 YENEEA. This CDR3 contains 14 residues. Trimming pared 5 bases from V and 0 bases from J, leaving 8 bases between. The CDR3 DNA follows: TGTGCCAGCAGCATAAACCCCTCCTACAATGAGCAGTTCTTC. Protein: CASSINPSYNEQFF.

About this clonotype: The germline gene is not matched at one end of the junction; a read error may be the cause. The chain links TRBV6-1 to TRBJ2-5; tentative D call: TRBD2 (6 bases). This CDR3 comprises 13 residues. Germline V gene data show CDR1 as MNHNS and CDR2 as SASEGT. The CDR3 bases are TGTGCCACCGGGGGTCACGCGACAGAGACCCAGTACTTT. This translates into CATGGHATETQYF.

This chain connects TRBV6-1 to TRBJ2-1; TRBD1 matches 9 bases. J lost 4 bases, V lost 1 base, and 2 bases had no gene match. CDR1 and CDR2 (germline): MNHNS, SASEGT. The length of the CDR3 is 15 residues. The CDR3: CASSEEQGAYNEQFF. The CDR3, as DNA: TGTGCCAGCAGTGAAGAACAGGGGGCTTACAATGAGCAGTTCTTC.

The V and J genes are TRBV7-6 and TRBJ2-1; the D is unclear. Trimming removed 5 bases at V and 11 bases at J, with 16 bases between. In germline, CDR1 is SGHVS, CDR2 FNYEAQ. CDR3 length: 13 amino acids. This CDR3 reads CASSLKPGQQQFF. As DNA, the CDR3 is TGTGCCAGCAGCCTTAAACCGGGTCAGCAGCAGTTCTTC.